This T cell receptor beta chain was captured by sequencing in a study of spatial heterogeneity in lung cancer. Study overall: A consistent excess of beta-chain over alpha-chain sequences was detected. Notes on the study in general: Relative to follow-up, resection was when ubiquitous expanded tumor TCRs appeared more in blood.

This clonotype was picked up a small number of times. Its antigen is undetermined. This CDR3 spans 14 amino acids. Germline V CDR1 and CDR2: SGHTA, FQGNSA. Deletions cut 3 bases from V and 6 bases from J, with 13 bases between. Time point defined: sample taken at primary tumor resection. Whole RNA came from tumor, nontumor lung or frozen PBMC and was sequenced without being sorted. The library protocol tagged each TCR cDNA with a unique molecular identifier. Each CDR3 protein gets one entry after TCRdb re-called the 5' RACE reads with MiXCR. The profile shows roughly 75,000 distinct CDR3 sequences, approximately 12% of them singletons.

The rearrangement links TRBV7-2 to TRBJ2-3; D gene uncertain. This clonotype originated in a male donor with early-stage non-small cell lung cancer. Sequences were derived from PBMCs, sampled at surgery. In DNA, the CDR3 is TGTGCCAGCAGCTTGAACCGGGTCTCCGATACGCAGTATTTT. It encodes CASSLNRVSDTQYF.